This T cell receptor beta chain was captured in a study of metastatic and nonmetastatic thyroid tumors. Study background: For malignant and benign thyroid patients, tumor or nodule tissue and blood were the sources whose repertoires were compared.

Points from the study as a whole: It was reported that TCR beta diversity was significantly higher in malignant thyroid tumors than benign nodules, in blood and tumor.

Thyroid surgery was preceded by no treatment in any patient. Concerning this clone itself: Its antigen is still unknown.

The authors' processing: What underpinned the distant-metastasis classifier for papillary thyroid cancer was the set of CDR3 differences across clinicopathological groups. From the PCR reads, TCRdb re-called clones with MiXCR. TCRdb assigned the V and J calls; the authors' analysis was not used. Altogether 30,000 to 35,000 clones are present, around 33% being singletons, with the ten largest covering 15% to 20%. The CDR3 is made up of 17 amino acids. The V segment lost 2 bases and the J segment 0 bases; nucleotides outside the gene matches: 6. Germline CDR1 MDHEN, CDR2 SYDVKM. The sequence derives from a female donor with papillary thyroid cancer or a benign thyroid nodule (not recorded which). Some clones in this sample may be carry-over from other donors' samples. The chain joins TRBV28 to TRBJ2-2; 7 nucleotides align to TRBD1. The sample taken for sequencing was tumor tissue. The CDR3 coding sequence is TGTGCCAGCAGTTTACCCAGAGACAGGGCGAACACCGGGGAGCTGTTTTTT. As protein: CASSLPRDRANTGELFF. The whole variable domain, filled in from reference TRBV28 and TRBJ2-2, reads DVKVTQSSRYLVKRTGEKVFLECVQDMDHENMFWYRQDPGLGLRLIYFSYDVKMKEKGDIPEGYSVSREKKERFSLILESASTNQTSMYLCASSLPRDRANTGELFFGEGSRLTVL.